The present entry profiles one T cell receptor beta chain with its context. The data belong to a study of blood T cell repertoires in COVID-19. Study-wide background: PBMCs, B-cell-depleted T cells, or T cells were the source of the cDNA or gDNA that made up the material.

In the authors' workflow: Researchers report that nucleated cell counts were estimated from reference gene primer amplification. Profiling relied on immunoSEQ multiplex PCR, and the TCRdb table lists in-frame clones only, not all of them. Clone size and the V and J calls come from that table; the DNA yielded D and trimming. The data contain some 250,000 clones, roughly 83% of them singletons. The material sequenced was peripheral blood. The clonotype comes from a man older than 75 with acute or convalescent COVID-19.

The DNA of the CDR3 is TGTGCCAGCAGTTTATGGGCAGCAGGGGTAAGCTCCTACGAGCAGTACTTC. Protein sequence: CASSLWAAGVSSYEQYF. The V and J genes are TRBV28 and TRBJ2-7; D might be TRBD1 (6 bases). This CDR3 spans 17 amino acids. Trimming took 0 bases from V and 0 from J, leaving 15 bases between them. CDR1 is MDHEN, CDR2 SYDVKM, per germline.